The clone carrying this TCR beta chain was found many times. Its antigen is as yet unknown. These data are taken from a study of CD8 T cells in ankylosing spondylitis. Whole-study results and caveats: Made up of roughly 8 highly homologous variants, a TCR beta motif appeared characteristic of ankylosing spondylitis blood. Researchers report that disease-linked clones proved CD8+ and relatively rare in peripheral blood. According to the report, clones linked to the disease were significantly enriched in matched synovial fluid samples taken from ankylosing spondylitis patients.

Preparation of TCR beta libraries was done by quantitative 5'-RACE with molecular barcodes. TCRdb analysed the 5' RACE reads with MiXCR anew, one entry per CDR3 protein. The sample contains fewer than 250,000 distinct CDR3 sequences, approximately 10% of which appear only once. This clonotype was obtained from a male donor with ankylosing spondylitis or in good health (not recorded which). The sequenced sample was blood, either unsorted or a sorted T cell fraction (not recorded which).

In DNA, the CDR3 is TGTGCCAGCCTGAGGGCAGAGCCCTCCTATGGCTACACCTTC. As protein: CASLRAEPSYGYTF. The rearrangement links TRBV7-9 to TRBJ1-2, with D unclear. Trimming stripped 8 bases from V and 4 bases from J, with 17 bases between. This CDR3 contains 14 residues. Per germline, CDR1 SEHNR and CDR2 FQNEAQ (reference sequence).